One T cell receptor (beta chain) is described in this entry. The data are from a study of blood T cells in healthy people across ages. Through a sample-barcoded 5' primer and a J-beta primer mix, a second PCR was run for roughly 7 to 12 cycles. TCRdb processed the 5' RACE reads anew with MiXCR; each CDR3 protein has one entry. Of 650,000 to 900,000 distinct CDR3 sequences in the sample, approximately 67% were seen once. The receptor's source is a young man in good health. The sample consisted of blood.

The chain's CDR3 is CAISDPGDQKSYEQYF. In nucleotides, the CDR3 is TGTGCCATCAGTGACCCCGGGGATCAAAAGAGCTACGAGCAGTACTTC. The V call is TRBV10-3, the J call TRBJ2-7; perhaps TRBD2 as D (5 bases). V was trimmed by 3 bases and J by 3 bases, leaving 18 bases between them. Germline CDR1 ENHRY, CDR2 SYGVKD. The CDR3 length is 16 residues.